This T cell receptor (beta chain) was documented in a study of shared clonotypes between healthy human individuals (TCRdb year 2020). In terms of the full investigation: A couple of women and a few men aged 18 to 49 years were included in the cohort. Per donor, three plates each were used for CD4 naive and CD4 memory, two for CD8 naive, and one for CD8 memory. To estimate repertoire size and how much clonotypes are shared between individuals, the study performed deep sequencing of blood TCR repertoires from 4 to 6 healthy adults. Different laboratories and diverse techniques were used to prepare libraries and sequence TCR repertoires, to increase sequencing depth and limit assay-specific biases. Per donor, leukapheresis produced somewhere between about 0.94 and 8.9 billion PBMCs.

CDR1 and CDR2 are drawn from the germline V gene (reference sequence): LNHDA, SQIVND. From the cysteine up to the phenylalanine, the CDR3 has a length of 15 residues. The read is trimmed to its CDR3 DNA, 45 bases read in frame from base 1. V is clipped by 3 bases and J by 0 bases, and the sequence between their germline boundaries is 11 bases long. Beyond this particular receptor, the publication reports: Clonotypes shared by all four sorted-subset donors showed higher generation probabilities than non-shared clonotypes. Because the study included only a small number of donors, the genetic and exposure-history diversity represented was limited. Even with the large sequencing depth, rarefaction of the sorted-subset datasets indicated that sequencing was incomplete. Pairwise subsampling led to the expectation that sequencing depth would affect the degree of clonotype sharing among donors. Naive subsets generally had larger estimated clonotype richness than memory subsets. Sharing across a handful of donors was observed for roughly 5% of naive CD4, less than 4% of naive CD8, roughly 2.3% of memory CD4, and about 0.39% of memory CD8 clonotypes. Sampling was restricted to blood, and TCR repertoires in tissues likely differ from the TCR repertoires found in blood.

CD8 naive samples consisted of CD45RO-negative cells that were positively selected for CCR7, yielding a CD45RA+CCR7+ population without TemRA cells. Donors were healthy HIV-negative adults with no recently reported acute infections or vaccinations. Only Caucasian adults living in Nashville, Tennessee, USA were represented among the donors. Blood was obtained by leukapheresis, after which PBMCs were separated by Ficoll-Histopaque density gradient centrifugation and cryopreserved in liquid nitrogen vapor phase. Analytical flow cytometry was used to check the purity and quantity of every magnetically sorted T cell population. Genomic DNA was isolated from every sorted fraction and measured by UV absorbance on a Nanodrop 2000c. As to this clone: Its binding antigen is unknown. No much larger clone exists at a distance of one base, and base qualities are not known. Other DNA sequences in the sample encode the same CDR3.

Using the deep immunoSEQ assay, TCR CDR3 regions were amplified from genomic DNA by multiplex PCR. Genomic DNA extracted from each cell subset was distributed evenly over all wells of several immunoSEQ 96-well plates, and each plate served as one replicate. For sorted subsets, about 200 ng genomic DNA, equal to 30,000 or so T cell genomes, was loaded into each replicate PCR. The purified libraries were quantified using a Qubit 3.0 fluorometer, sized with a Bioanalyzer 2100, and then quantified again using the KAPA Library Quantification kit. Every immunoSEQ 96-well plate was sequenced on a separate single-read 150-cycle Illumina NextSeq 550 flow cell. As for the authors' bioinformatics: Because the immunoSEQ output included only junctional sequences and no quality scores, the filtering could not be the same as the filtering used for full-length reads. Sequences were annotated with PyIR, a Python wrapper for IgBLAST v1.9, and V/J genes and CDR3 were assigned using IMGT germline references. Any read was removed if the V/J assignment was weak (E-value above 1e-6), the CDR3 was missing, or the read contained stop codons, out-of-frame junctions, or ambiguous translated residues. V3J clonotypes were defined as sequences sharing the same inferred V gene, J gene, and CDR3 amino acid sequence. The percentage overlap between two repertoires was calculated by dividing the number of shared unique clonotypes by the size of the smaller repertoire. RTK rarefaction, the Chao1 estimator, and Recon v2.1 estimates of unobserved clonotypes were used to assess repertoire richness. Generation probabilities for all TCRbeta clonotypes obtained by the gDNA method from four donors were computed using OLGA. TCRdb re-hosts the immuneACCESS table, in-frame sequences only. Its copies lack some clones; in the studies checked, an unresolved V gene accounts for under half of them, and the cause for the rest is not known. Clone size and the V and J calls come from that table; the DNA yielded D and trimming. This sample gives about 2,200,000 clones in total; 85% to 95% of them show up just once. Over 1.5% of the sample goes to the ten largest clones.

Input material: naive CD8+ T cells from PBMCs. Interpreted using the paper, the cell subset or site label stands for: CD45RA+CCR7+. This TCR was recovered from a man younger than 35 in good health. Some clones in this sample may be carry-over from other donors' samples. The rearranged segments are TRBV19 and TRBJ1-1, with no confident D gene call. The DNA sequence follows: TGTGCCAGTAGTATCGGTCCAGGTATGAACACTGAAGCTTTCTTT. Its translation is CASSIGPGMNTEAFF.